The count of the clone carrying this T cell receptor beta chain is one. Each participant's cohort was designated according to participant-reported clinical history. The study counted Cohort 3 donors as recovered given two negative PCRs, clearance, or symptom resolution. The assay was immunoSEQ multiplex PCR, and TCRdb's table has in-frame clones only and misses some. This sample has roughly 160,000 clones, with about 84% found just once. This sample is drawn from a study of blood T cell repertoires in COVID-19. Study-level background: Samples taken during acute and convalescent COVID-19 were collected in the United States, Italy and Spain.

V lost 5 bases and J lost 5; bases outside the gene matches: 12. The CDR3 length is 16 residues. Germline V gene sequence: CDR1 PRHDT, CDR2 FYEKMQ (reference sequence). The clonotype comes from a man aged 50-59 years who had recovered from COVID-19. V usage is TRBV13 and J usage is TRBJ2-7; 10 bases line up with TRBD1. The material sequenced was PBMCs or T cells enriched from blood (not recorded which). The CDR3 nucleotides read TGTGCCAGCAGCCCCCCGGCGGGACAGGGGTTTGACGAGCAGTACTTC. Translated, it gives CASSPPAGQGFDEQYF.